This TCR beta chain stems from a study of Graves' ophthalmopathy and Graves' hyperthyroidism. TCR beta CDR3 amplification used RNA transcripts. RT-PCR was first run with HTBI primers, then multiplex PCR in a second round. Each CDR3 protein gets one entry after TCRdb re-called the multiplex PCR reads with MiXCR. The sample carries 350,000 to 450,000 distinct CDR3 sequences, about 16% recorded once. Moderately to severely active ophthalmopathy under 3 months, CAS at least 3, NOSPECS at least 4. Study-wide results and limits: The model predicted progression of ophthalmopathy with a sensitivity of roughly 65%, and its specificity was 72% to 85%. Most thyroid-expanded clonotypes exceeding 0.001 frequency were also found in blood.

A note on this clonotype: Its antigen remains unidentified.

CDR1 LNHDA and CDR2 SQIVND come from the germline V gene (reference sequence). V lost 7 bases and J lost 6, with 18 bases in between. The length of the CDR3 is 15 residues. The sequenced sample was peripheral blood. This sequence was found in a woman aged 18-29 years with Graves' ophthalmopathy. The J gene is TRBJ2-2, the V gene TRBV19; possibly TRBD1 for D (5 bases). The CDR3 here is CASTINSRVAGELFF. The CDR3 nucleotides read TGTGCCAGTACCATAAACTCCAGGGTTGCCGGGGAGCTGTTTTTT.